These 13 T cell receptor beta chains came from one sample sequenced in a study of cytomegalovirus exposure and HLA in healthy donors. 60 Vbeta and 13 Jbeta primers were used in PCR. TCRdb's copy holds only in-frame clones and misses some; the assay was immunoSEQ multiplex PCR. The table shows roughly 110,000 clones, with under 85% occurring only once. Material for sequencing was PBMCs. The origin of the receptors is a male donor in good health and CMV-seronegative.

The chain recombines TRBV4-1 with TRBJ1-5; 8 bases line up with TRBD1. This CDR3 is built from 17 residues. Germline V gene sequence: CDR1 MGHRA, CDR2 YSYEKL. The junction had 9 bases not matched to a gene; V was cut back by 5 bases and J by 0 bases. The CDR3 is CASSREMDRVSNQPQHF. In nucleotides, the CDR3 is TGCGCCAGCAGCAGAGAAATGGACAGGGTTAGCAATCAGCCCCAGCATTTT.

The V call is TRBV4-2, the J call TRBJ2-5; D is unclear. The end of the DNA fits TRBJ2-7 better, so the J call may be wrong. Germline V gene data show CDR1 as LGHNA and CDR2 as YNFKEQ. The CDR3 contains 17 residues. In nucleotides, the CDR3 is TGTGCCAGCAGCCAAGAGAGTGGAGCTCGCAGCTCCTACGAGCAGTACTTC. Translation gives CASSQESGARSSYEQYF.

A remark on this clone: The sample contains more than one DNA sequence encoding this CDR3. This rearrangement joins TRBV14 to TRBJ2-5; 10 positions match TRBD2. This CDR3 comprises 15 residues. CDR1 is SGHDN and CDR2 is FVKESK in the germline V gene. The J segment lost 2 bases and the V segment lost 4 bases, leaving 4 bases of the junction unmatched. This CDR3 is CASSLGLAAQETQYF. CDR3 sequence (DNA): TGTGCCAGCAGCCTCGGACTAGCGGCTCAAGAGACCCAGTACTTC.

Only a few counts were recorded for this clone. Written as DNA, the CDR3 is TGTGCCAGCAGCCCGGGGGGGATGCATCAGCCCCAGCATTTT. It codes for CASSPGGMHQPQHF. The V call is TRBV7-9, the J call TRBJ1-5; a weak D match, TRBD1 (5 bases). V gave up 5 bases and J gave up 5 bases, with 13 bases separating them. The germline V gene has CDR1 SEHNR and CDR2 FQNEAQ (reference sequence). This CDR3 is built from 14 residues. Supplemented by reference TRBV7-9 and TRBJ1-5, the full variable domain reads DTGVSQNPRHKITKRGQNVTFRCDPISEHNRLYWYRQTLGQGPEFLTYFQNEAQLEKSRLLSDRFSAERPKGSFSTLEIQRTEQGDSAMYLCASSPGGMHQPQHFGDGTRLSIL.

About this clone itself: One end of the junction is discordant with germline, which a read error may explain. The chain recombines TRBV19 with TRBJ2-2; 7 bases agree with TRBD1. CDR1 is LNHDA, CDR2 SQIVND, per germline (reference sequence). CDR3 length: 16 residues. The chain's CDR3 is CASSIGPGGGTGELFF. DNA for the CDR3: TGTGCCAGCAGTATCGGCCCAGGGGGTGGGACCGGGGAGCTGTTTTTT.

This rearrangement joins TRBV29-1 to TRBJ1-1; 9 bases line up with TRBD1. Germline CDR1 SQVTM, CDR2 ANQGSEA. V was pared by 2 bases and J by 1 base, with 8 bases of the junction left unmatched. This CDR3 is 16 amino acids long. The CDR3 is CSVERTGELGNTEAFF. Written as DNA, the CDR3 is TGCAGCGTTGAACGGACAGGGGAGCTCGGGAACACTGAAGCTTTCTTT.

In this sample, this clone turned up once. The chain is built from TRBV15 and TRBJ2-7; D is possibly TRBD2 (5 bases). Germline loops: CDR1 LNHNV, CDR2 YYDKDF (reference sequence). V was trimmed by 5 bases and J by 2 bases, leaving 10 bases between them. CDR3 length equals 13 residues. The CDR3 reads CATSPRLPYEQYF. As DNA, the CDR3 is TGTGCCACCAGCCCCCGACTACCCTACGAGCAGTACTTC.

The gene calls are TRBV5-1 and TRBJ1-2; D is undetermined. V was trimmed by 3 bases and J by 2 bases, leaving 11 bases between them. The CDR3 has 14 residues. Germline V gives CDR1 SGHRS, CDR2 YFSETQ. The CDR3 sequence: CASSSTSENYGYTF. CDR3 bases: TGCGCCAGCAGCTCAACGAGTGAGAACTATGGCTACACCTTC.

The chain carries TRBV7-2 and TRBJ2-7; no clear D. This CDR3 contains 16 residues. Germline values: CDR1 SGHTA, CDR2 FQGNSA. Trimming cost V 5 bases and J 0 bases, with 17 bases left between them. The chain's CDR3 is CASSPRTQMSSYEQYF. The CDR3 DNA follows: TGTGCCAGCAGCCCCCGAACACAGATGAGCTCCTACGAGCAGTACTTC. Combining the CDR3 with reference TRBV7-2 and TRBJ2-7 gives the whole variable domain GAGVSQSPSNKVTEKGKDVELRCDPISGHTALYWYRQSLGQGLEFLIYFQGNSAPDKSGLPSDRFSAERTGGSVSTLTIQRTQQEDSAVYLCASSPRTQMSSYEQYFGPGTRLTVT.

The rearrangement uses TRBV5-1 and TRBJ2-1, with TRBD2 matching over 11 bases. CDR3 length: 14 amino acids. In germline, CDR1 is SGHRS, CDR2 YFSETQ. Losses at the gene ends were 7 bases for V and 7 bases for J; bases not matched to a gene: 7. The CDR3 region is CASGLAGGPNEQFF. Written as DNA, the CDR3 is TGCGCCAGCGGATTAGCGGGAGGGCCTAATGAGCAGTTCTTC.

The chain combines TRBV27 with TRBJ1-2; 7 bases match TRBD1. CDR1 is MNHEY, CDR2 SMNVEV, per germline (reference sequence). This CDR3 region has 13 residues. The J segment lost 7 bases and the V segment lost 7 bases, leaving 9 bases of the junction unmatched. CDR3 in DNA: TGTGCCAGCACTTCCGGGACAGCCGGTGGCTACACCTTC. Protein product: CASTSGTAGGYTF.

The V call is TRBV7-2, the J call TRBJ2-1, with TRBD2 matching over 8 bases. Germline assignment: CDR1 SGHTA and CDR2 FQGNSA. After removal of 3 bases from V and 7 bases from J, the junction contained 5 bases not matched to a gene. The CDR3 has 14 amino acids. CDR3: CASSLGLGVNEQFF. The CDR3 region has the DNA TGTGCCAGCAGCTTGGGACTAGGGGTGAATGAGCAGTTCTTC.

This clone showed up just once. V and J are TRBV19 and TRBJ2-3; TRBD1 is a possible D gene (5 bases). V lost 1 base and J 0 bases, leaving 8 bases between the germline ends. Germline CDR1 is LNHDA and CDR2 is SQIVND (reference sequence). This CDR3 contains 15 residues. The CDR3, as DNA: TGTGCCAGTAGTATAGCCCAGGGTAGCACAGATACGCAGTATTTT. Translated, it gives CASSIAQGSTDTQYF.